The 13 T cell receptor beta chains below were found in one sample sequenced in a study of PD-L1 blockade in urothelial cancer. Produced via immunoSEQ multiplex PCR; TCRdb's table is partial and in-frame only. The profile shows more than 75,000 clones, 90% of them singletons. This specimen consisted of PBMCs, obtained around atezolizumab (anti-PD-L1) treatment. Receptors were obtained from a man aged 55-75 years with urothelial cancer.

On this clone itself: The same CDR3 can be traced to other DNA sequences in this sample. For the CDR3, the DNA is TGTGCCAGTAGTATACCGGGTTCGGAGACCCAGTACTTC. Amino acid sequence: CASSIPGSETQYF. This chain joins TRBV19 and TRBJ2-5; D is unresolved. The CDR3 runs to 13 residues. CDR1 LNHDA and CDR2 SQIVND come from the germline V gene (reference sequence). Trimming removed 2 bases from V and 5 bases from J, with 9 bases in between.

This chain uses TRBV5-4 with TRBJ2-2; 15 bases align to TRBD2. Trimming removed 3 bases from V and 0 bases from J; junction bases left unmatched: 3. The germline V gene has CDR1 SGHNT and CDR2 YYREEE (reference sequence). This CDR3 is built from 18 residues. As DNA, the CDR3 is TGTGCCAGCAGCTCAGGACTAGCGGGGGGGCCGAACACCGGGGAGCTGTTTTTT. It codes for CASSSGLAGGPNTGELFF. The whole variable domain, filled in from reference TRBV5-4 and TRBJ2-2, reads ETGVTQSPTHLIKTRGQQVTLRCSSQSGHNTVSWYQQALGQGPQFIFQYYREEENGRGNFPPRFSGLQFPNYSSELNVNALELDDSALYLCASSSGLAGGPNTGELFFGEGSRLTVL.

This chain joins TRBV9 and TRBJ2-5, with D perhaps TRBD2 (5 bases). Germline assignment: CDR1 SGDLS and CDR2 YYNGEE. V was trimmed by 5 bases and J by 5 bases, leaving 7 bases between them. This CDR3 spans 11 amino acids. For the CDR3, the DNA is TGTGCCAGCAGGCCGGGGGAGACCCAGTACTTC. This sequence encodes CASRPGETQYF.

The chain recombines TRBV4-3 with TRBJ2-3; 8 bases match TRBD2. This CDR3 region has 16 residues. The trim removed 0 bases at V and 4 bases at J, leaving 6 bases unmatched. The germline CDR1 and CDR2 sequences are LGHNA and YSLEER. CDR3 loop: CASSQDIGAGADTQYF. The CDR3 nucleotides read TGCGCCAGCAGCCAAGATATCGGAGCGGGGGCAGATACGCAGTATTTT.

The V call is TRBV4-3, the J call TRBJ2-1; 8 nucleotides align to TRBD2. The CDR3 has 18 residues. Germline V lookup: CDR1 LGHNA, CDR2 YSLEER. Trimming took 2 bases from V and 7 from J; bases not matched to a gene: 16. The DNA of the CDR3 is TGCGCCAGCAGCCAAAATTCGTTTGGGACGGGACTAGGGAATGAGCAGTTCTTC. Protein: CASSQNSFGTGLGNEQFF.

The rearrangement joins TRBV19 to TRBJ1-4; 7 nucleotides align to TRBD1. The CDR3 has 15 residues. V dropped 5 bases and J dropped 5; count of bases not matched to a gene: 8. Germline-derived CDR1 and CDR2 are LNHDA and SQIVND (reference sequence). CDR3 sequence reads: CASSRRQGSNEKLFF. In nucleotides, the CDR3 is TGTGCCAGTAGTCGACGACAGGGCTCGAATGAAAAACTGTTTTTT.

This chain links TRBV19 with TRBJ2-3; 9 nucleotides align to TRBD2. CDR1 is LNHDA and CDR2 is SQIVND in the germline V gene (reference sequence). The CDR3 loop spans 15 amino acids. Trimming cost V 8 bases and J 4 bases; bases outside gene matches: 10. The CDR3 spells CASARWAGGPDTQYF. CDR3 DNA: TGTGCCAGTGCCCGGTGGGCGGGAGGGCCAGATACGCAGTATTTT.

This rearrangement joins TRBV28 to TRBJ1-2, with a tentative D call TRBD1 (5 bases). Germline assignment: CDR1 MDHEN and CDR2 SYDVKM. The CDR3 length is 14 residues. The ends were cut back, 2 bases at V and 2 bases at J, with 9 bases in the middle. This CDR3 is CASSLRTPNYGYTF. The CDR3 coding sequence is TGTGCCAGCAGTTTAAGGACACCCAACTATGGCTACACCTTC.

The chain couples TRBV7-2 to TRBJ2-3; D perhaps matches TRBD2 (5 bases). The CDR3 has 12 amino acids. Germline assignment: CDR1 SGHTA and CDR2 FQGNSA. V gave up 6 bases and J gave up 8 bases, with 12 bases separating them. CDR3 in amino acids: CASRDPGSTQYF. The CDR3 DNA reads TGTGCCAGCAGGGATCCGGGGAGTACGCAGTATTTT.

The gene calls are TRBV29-1 and TRBJ2-3, with D perhaps TRBD2 (5 bases). V dropped 7 bases and J dropped 5 bases, with 13 bases sitting between them. Germline V lookup: CDR1 SQVTM, CDR2 ANQGSEA. CDR3 length: 12 residues. CDR3 protein: CSGEWGQDTQYF. The CDR3 DNA is TGCAGCGGGGAGTGGGGTCAAGATACGCAGTATTTT.

The chain uses TRBV27 and TRBJ2-7; 12 nucleotides match TRBD1. CDR1 and CDR2 (germline): MNHEY, SMNVEV (reference sequence). This CDR3 comprises 16 residues. V shed 6 bases, J shed 5 bases, and the junction held 11 bases outside the gene matches. CDR3 in amino acids: CASSLLTGTGGNEQYF. DNA of the CDR3: TGTGCCAGCAGCCTTCTAACCGGGACAGGGGGCAACGAGCAGTACTTC.

V usage is TRBV29-1 and J usage is TRBJ1-2; tentatively, D is TRBD1 (5 bases). V shed 4 bases and J shed 6 bases, with 21 bases lying between them. The CDR3 contains 15 residues. In germline, CDR1 is SQVTM, CDR2 ANQGSEA. The CDR3 reads CSVGRQPNNLDGYTF. In DNA, the CDR3 is TGCAGCGTTGGAAGACAGCCAAATAACCTTGATGGCTACACCTTC.

CDR3 in DNA: TGCGCCAGCAGCCAAGGTCCAGGACAGCAGAATGAAAAACTGTTTTTT. Amino acid sequence: CASSQGPGQQNEKLFF. The chain is built from TRBV4-3 and TRBJ1-4; weak D call: TRBD1 (6 bases). Germline values: CDR1 LGHNA, CDR2 YSLEER. Deletions cut 1 base from V and 5 bases from J, with 14 bases between. The CDR3 covers 16 residues.